This is a list of T cell receptor beta chains from one sample in a study of cytomegalovirus exposure and HLA in healthy donors. Data came from immunoSEQ multiplex PCR; TCRdb stores just in-frame clones and leaves some out. The sample holds some 130,000 clones; 60% to 80% are singletons and the top ten take 6% to 8%. Sequenced sample: PBMCs. These receptors were collected from a male donor in good health and CMV-seronegative. CDR3s include the opening cysteine and the closing phenylalanine or tryptophan.

>TRBV18|TRBJ1-2
CASSPWEGDYGYTF
>TRBV7-2|TRBJ2-3
CASAGTGAGDTQYF
>TRBV25-1|TRBJ1-1
CASSGYRGDTEAFF
>TRBV5-1|TRBJ2-6
CASTLDRAGANVLTF
>TRBV28|TRBJ2-1
CATKTGFSSYNEQFF
>TRBV28|TRBJ1-5
CASSFQGSGYQPQHF
>TRBV6-1|TRBJ1-4
CASKRTGGNEKLFF
>TRBV4-2|TRBJ2-3
CASSQDQRGRTDTQYF
>TRBV28|TRBJ2-5
CASSFRGETQYF
>TRBV11-2|TRBJ2-1
CASSLDRSLPGQGHYNEQFF
>TRBV7-2|TRBJ1-4
CASRRGSAGEKLFF
>TRBV15|TRBJ2-7
CATMRSGGPWEQYF
>TRBV27|TRBJ2-7
CASKTTYEQYF
>TRBV5-6|TRBJ2-4
CASSLSVAKNIQYF
>TRBV5-1|TRBJ1-1
CASSLAEGGVTEAFF
>TRBV6-6|TRBJ2-2
CASTSHRAGELFF
>TRBV2|TRBJ1-2
CASSERGPNYGYTF
>TRBV6-1|TRBJ1-1
CASRANVGAGTEAFF
>TRBV5-1|TRBJ1-2
CASSGESYGYTF
>TRBV4-1|TRBJ1-1
CASSQGRGGVTEAFF
>TRBV6-1|TRBJ2-7
CASSLDLAHYEQYF
>TRBV7-2|TRBJ2-7
CASSLVRGRRSEQYF
>TRBV27|TRBJ1-5
CASSLSGASGTQHF
>TRBV27|TRBJ1-5
CASSQWQGSNQPQHF
>TRBV7-3|TRBJ2-7
CASRPLDRGGYEQYF
>TRBV27|TRBJ2-7
CASSGHPRLGGYEQYF
>TRBV5-1|TRBJ2-5
CASSPGLAETLGETQYF
>TRBV4-3|TRBJ1-6
CASSQEDDRGSYNSPLHF
>TRBV2|TRBJ1-2
CASSEGLGQGYGYTF
>TRBV6-1|TRBJ1-1
CYTTGVNTEAFF
>TRBV2|TRBJ1-5
CASTPEGGRSDQPQHF
>TRBV28|TRBJ2-2
CASTVTGSFGELFF
>TRBV6-1|TRBJ1-3
CASSETPVGSWGNTIYF
>TRBV10-3|TRBJ1-5
CAIRTGDSNQPQHF
>TRBV19|TRBJ1-1
CASSLTGGKNTEAFF
>TRBV7-8|TRBJ2-3
CASSGPVGLAASTDTQYF
>TRBV9|TRBJ2-2
CASSVAPGANTGELFF
>TRBV28|TRBJ1-1
CASSFSVEAFF
>TRBV27|TRBJ2-7
CASSLYVGDSYEQYF
>TRBV9|TRBJ2-7
CASSLRPAGYEQYF
>TRBV21-1|TRBJ2-2
CASSKVLQGASTGELFF
>TRBV6-6|TRBJ1-5
CASSYSGRSVQPQHF
>TRBV30|TRBJ1-4
CAWSVNRVGEKLFF
>TRBV5-8|TRBJ2-2
CASSTPPGTGTGELFF
>TRBV18|TRBJ2-7
CASSHPGQGAYEQYF
>TRBV6-1|-
CASSRGQPYEQYF
>TRBV4-3|TRBJ2-3
CASSQELGLADTQYF
>TRBV5-1|TRBJ2-2
CASSLDRPNTGELFF
>TRBV6-5|TRBJ2-6
CASTPGRAGANVLTF
>TRBV7-2|TRBJ1-1
CASSFSGVNTEAFF
>TRBV5-1|TRBJ2-1
CASSLSGTGALGSYNEQFF
>TRBV6-6|TRBJ2-5
CASSYQGVQETQYF
>TRBV5-5|TRBJ2-2
CASSLASSGLTGELFF
>TRBV4-1|TRBJ2-1
CASSQDLGARYSYNEQFF
>TRBV5-1|TRBJ2-3
CASSREGRGPVRETDTQYF
>TRBV9|TRBJ1-2
CASSLRTGRGAYGYTF
>TRBV6-5|TRBJ1-5
CASTLGGGQPQHF
>TRBV29-1|TRBJ2-3
CSALTGGGDTQYF
>TRBV7-3|TRBJ2-1
CASSPTENEQFF